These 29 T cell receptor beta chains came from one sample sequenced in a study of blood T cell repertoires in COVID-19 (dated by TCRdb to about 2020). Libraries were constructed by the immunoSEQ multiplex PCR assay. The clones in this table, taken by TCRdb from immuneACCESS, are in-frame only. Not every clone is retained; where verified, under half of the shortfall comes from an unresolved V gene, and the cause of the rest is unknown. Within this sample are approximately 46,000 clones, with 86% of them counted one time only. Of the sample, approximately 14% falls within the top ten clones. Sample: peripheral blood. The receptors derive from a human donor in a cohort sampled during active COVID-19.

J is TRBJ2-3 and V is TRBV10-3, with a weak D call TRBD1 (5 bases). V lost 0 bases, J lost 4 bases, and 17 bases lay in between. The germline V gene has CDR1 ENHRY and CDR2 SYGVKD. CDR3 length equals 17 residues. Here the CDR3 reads CAISESIGGGRADTQYF. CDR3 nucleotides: TGTGCCATCAGTGAGTCTATTGGCGGCGGCAGGGCAGATACGCAGTATTTT.

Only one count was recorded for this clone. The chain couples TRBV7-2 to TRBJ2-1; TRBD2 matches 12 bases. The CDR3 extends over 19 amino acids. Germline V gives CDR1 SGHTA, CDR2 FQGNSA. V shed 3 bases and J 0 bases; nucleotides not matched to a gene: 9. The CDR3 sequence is CASSLTGTSGLSSYNEQFF. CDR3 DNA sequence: TGTGCCAGCAGCTTGACCGGGACTAGCGGGTTAAGCTCCTACAATGAGCAGTTCTTC.

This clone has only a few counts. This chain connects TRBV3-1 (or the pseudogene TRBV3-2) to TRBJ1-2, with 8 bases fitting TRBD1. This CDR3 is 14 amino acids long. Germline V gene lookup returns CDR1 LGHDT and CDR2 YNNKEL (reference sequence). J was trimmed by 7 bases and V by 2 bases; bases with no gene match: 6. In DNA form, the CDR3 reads TGTGCCAGCAGCCAAAGCGACAGGGGCGTTGGCTACACCTTC. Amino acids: CASSQSDRGVGYTF.

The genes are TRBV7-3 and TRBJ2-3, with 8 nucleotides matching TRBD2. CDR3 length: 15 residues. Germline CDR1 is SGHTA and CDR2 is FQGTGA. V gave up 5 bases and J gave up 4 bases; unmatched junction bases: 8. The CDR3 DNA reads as TGTGCCAGCAGCCTCTGGCGGGGGGCCCCAGATACGCAGTATTTT. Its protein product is CASSLWRGAPDTQYF.

The CDR3: CSASNPREGLETQYF. The CDR3 DNA sequence: TGCAGTGCTAGTAACCCGCGGGAGGGCCTTGAGACCCAGTACTTC. The chain joins TRBV20-1 to TRBJ2-5; 9 positions match TRBD2. The CDR3 totals 15 residues. Germline loops: CDR1 DFQATT, CDR2 SNEGSKA (reference sequence). V was pared by 3 bases and J by 5 bases, with 10 bases of the junction left unmatched.

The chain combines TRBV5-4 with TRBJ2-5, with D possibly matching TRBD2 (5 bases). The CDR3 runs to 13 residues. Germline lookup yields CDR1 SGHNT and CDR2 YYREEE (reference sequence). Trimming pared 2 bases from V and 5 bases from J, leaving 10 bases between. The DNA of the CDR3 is TGTGCCAGCAGCTTCGAGGGCCTGGAGACCCAGTACTTC. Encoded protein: CASSFEGLETQYF.

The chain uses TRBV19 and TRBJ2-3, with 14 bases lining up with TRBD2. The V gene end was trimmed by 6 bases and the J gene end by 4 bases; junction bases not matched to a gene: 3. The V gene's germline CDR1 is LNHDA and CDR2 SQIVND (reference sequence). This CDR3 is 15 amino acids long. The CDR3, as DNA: TGTGCCAGTAGGGGACTAGCGGGAGCCGCAGATACGCAGTATTTT. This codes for CASRGLAGAADTQYF.

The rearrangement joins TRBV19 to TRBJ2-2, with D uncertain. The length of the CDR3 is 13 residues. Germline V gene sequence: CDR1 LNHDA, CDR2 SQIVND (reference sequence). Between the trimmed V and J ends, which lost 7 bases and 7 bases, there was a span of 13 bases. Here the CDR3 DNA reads TGTGCCAGTAACCACCTATTTGGCGGGGAGCTGTTTTTT. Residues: CASNHLFGGELFF.

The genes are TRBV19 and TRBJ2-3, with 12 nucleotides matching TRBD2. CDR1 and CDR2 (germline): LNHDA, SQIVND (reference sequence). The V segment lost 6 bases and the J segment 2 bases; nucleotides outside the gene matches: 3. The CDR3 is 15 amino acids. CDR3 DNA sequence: TGTGCCAGTAGGGGACTAGCGGGCCTCACAGATACGCAGTATTTT. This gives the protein CASRGLAGLTDTQYF.

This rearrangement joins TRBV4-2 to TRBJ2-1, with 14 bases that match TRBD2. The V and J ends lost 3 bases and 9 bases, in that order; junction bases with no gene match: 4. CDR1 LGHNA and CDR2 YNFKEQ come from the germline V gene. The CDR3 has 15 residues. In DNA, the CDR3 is TGTGCCAGCAGCCAGACTAGCGGGAGGGCCTCTGAGCAGTTCTTC. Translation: CASSQTSGRASEQFF.

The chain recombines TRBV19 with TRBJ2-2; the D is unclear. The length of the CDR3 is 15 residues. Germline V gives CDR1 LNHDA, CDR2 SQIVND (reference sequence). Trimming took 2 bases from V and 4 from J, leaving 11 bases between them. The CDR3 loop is CASSIRSTSTGELFF. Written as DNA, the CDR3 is TGTGCCAGTAGTATACGGTCCACGAGCACCGGGGAGCTGTTTTTT.

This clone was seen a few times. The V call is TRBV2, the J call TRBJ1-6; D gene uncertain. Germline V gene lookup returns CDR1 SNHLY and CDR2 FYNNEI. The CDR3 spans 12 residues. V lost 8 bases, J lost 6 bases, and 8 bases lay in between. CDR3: CASEPGNSPLHF. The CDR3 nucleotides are TGTGCCAGCGAGCCGGGTAATTCACCCCTCCACTTT.

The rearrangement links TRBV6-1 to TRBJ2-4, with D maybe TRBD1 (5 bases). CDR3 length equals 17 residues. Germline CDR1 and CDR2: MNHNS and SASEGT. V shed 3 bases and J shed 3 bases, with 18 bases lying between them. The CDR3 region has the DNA TGTGCCAGCAGTGAGTCTCTAGGGGCGGTCGGCAAAAACATTCAGTACTTC. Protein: CASSESLGAVGKNIQYF.

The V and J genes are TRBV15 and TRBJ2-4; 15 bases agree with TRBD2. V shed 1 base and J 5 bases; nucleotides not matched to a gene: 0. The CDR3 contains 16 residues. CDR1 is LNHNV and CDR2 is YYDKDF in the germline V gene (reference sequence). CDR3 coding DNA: TGTGCCACCAGCAGAGGGACTAGCGGGGGGGAAAACATTCAGTACTTC. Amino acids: CATSRGTSGGENIQYF.

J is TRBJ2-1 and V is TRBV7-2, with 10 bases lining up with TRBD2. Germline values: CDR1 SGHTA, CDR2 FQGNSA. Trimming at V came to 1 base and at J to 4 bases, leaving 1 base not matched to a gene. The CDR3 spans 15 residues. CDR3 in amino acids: CASSLVAGGYNEQFF. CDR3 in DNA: TGTGCCAGCAGCTTAGTAGCGGGGGGATACAATGAGCAGTTCTTC.

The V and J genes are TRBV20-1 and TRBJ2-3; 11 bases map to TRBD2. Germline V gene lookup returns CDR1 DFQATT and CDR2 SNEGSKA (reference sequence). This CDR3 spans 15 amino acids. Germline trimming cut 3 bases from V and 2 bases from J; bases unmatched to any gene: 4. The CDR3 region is CSASGTSGYTDTQYF. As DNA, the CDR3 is TGCAGTGCTAGTGGGACTAGCGGCTACACAGATACGCAGTATTTT.

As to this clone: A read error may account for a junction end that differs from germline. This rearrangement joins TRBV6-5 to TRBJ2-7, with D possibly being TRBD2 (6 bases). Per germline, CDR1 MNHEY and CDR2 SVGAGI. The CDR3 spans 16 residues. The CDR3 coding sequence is TGTGCCAGCAGCTACTTTGGGACTCCCCCAATCTACGAGCAGTACTTC. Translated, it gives CASSYFGTPPIYEQYF.

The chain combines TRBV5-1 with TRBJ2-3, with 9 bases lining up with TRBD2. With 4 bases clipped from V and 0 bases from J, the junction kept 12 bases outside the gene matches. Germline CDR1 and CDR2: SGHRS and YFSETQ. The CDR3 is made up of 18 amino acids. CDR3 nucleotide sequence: TGCGCCAGCAGCCCGCCCAGCGGGGGGCGGCCTAGCACAGATACGCAGTATTTT. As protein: CASSPPSGGRPSTDTQYF.

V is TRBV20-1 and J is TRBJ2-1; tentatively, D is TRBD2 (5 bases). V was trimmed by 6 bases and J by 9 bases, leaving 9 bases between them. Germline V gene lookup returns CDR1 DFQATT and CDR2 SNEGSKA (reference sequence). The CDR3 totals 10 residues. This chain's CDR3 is CSAELGEQFF. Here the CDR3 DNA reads TGCAGTGCGGAACTAGGTGAGCAGTTCTTC.

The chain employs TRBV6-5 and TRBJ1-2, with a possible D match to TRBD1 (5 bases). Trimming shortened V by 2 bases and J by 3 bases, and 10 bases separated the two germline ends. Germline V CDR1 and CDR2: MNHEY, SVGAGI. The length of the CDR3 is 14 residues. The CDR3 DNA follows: TGTGCCAGCAGTTACGGGGGGGAGGACTATGGCTACACCTTC. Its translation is CASSYGGEDYGYTF.

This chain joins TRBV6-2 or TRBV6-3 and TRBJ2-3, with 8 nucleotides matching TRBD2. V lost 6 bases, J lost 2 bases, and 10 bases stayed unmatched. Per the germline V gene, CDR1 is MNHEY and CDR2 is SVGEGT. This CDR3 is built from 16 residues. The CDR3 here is CASSSGLAGNTDTQYF. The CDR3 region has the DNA TGTGCCAGCAGCTCCGGACTAGCTGGGAACACAGATACGCAGTATTTT.

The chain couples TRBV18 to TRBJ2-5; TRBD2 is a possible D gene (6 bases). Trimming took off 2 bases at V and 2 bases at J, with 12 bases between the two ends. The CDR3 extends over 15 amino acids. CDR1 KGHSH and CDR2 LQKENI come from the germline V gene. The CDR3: CASSPMTGGQETQYF. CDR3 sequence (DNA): TGTGCCAGCTCACCAATGACTGGGGGGCAAGAGACCCAGTACTTC.

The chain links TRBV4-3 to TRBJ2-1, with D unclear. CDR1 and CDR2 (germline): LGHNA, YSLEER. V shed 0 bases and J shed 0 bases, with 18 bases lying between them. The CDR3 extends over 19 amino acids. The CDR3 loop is CASSQDRQAHGSSYNEQFF. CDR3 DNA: TGCGCCAGCAGCCAAGATAGACAAGCCCACGGCAGCTCCTACAATGAGCAGTTCTTC.

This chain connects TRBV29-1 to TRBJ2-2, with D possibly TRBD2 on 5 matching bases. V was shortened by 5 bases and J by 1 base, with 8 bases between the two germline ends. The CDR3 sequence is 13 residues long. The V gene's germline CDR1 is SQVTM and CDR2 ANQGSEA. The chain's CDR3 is CSVFRENTGELFF. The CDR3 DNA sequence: TGCAGCGTTTTCCGGGAGAACACCGGGGAGCTGTTTTTT.

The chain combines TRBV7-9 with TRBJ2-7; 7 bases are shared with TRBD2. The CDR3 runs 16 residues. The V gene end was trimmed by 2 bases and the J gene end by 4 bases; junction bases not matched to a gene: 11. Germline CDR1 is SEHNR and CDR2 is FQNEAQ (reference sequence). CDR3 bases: TGTGCCAGCAGCTTATGGGGGGAGGGTGCGAGGTACGAGCAGTACTTC. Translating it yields CASSLWGEGARYEQYF.

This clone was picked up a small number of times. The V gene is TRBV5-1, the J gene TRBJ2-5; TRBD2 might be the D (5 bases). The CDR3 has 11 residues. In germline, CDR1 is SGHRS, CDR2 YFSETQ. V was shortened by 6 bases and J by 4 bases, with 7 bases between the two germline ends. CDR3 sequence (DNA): TGCGCCAGCAAAGAGGGAGAGACCCAGTACTTC. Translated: CASKEGETQYF.

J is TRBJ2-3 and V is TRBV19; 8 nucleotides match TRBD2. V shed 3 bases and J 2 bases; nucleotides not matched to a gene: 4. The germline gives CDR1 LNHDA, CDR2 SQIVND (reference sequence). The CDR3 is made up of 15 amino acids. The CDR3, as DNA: TGTGCCAGTAGTATCGGGGGGGTCGACACAGATACGCAGTATTTT. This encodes CASSIGGVDTDTQYF.

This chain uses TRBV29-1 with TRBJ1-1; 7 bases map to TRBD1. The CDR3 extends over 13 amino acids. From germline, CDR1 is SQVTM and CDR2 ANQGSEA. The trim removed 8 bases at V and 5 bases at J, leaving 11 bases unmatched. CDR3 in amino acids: CSTSTGLGTEAFF. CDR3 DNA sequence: TGCAGCACCTCGACAGGGCTGGGGACTGAAGCTTTCTTT. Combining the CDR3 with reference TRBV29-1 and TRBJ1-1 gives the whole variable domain SAVISQKPSRDICQRGTSLTIQCQVDSQVTMMFWYRQQPGQSLTLIATANQGSEATYESGFVIDKFPISRPNLTFSTLTVSNMSPEDSSIYLCSTSTGLGTEAFFGQGTRLTVV.

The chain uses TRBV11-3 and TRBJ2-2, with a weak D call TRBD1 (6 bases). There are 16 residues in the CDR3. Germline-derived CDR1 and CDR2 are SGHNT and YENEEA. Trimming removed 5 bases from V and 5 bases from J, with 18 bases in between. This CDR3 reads CASSPHSGEGTGELFF. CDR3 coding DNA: TGTGCCAGCAGCCCCCATTCAGGGGAAGGTACCGGGGAGCTGTTTTTT.